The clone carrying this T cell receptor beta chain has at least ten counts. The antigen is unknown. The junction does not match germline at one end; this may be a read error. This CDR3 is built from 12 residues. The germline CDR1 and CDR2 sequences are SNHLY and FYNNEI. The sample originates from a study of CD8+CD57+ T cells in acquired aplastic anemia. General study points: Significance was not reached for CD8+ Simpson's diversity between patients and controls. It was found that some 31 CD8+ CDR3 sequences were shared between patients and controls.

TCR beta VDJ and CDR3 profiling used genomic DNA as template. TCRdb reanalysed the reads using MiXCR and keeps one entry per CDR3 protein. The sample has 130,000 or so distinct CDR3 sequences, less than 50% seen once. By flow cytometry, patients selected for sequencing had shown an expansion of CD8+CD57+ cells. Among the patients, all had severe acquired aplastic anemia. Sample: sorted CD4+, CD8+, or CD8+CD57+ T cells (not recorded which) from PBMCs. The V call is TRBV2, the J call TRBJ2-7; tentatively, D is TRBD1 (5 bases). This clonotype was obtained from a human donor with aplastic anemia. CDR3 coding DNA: TGTGCCAGCAGTGAAGGGACAATCGAGCGGTACTTC. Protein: CASSEGTIERYF.